The clone carrying this T cell receptor (beta chain) was counted only a few times. This CDR3 has 14 residues. Trimming stripped 5 bases from V and 6 bases from J, with 14 bases between. A second PCR of roughly 7 to 11 cycles used a sample-barcoded 5' primer and a J-beta primer mix. Via MiXCR, TCRdb re-called the 5' RACE reads, giving one row per CDR3 protein. Among some 550,000 distinct CDR3 sequences listed, around 50% were seen once. The source of the sample is a study of blood T cells in healthy people across ages. The gene calls are TRBV12-3 or TRBV12-4 and TRBJ1-5; D not resolved. The clonotype comes from an older man in good health. The sample consisted of blood. CDR3 nucleotide sequence: TGTGCCAGCAGTCCCGGGAGTAGAACTCAGCCCCAGCATTTT. The encoded protein is CASSPGSRTQPQHF.